The present entry profiles one T cell receptor beta chain with its context. Germline-derived CDR1 and CDR2 are SGHRS and YFSETQ. The CDR3 has 13 residues. After removal of 5 bases from V and 9 bases from J, the junction contained 8 bases not matched to a gene. Some clones are missing from TCRdb's copy, which holds only in-frame ones; the method was immunoSEQ multiplex PCR. Of more than 200,000 clones in the sample, approximately 84% were seen once. The donors were part of the validation cohort of over a hundred subjects. That cohort was separate from the first cohort, which comprised several hundred subjects. These data originate in a study of cytomegalovirus exposure and HLA in healthy donors.

The sequence was collected from a man between 18 and 35 years old in good health and CMV-seropositive. The gene calls are TRBV5-1 and TRBJ1-2; 9 bases map to TRBD1. Sample: PBMCs. The CDR3 DNA follows: TGCGCCAGCAGGTCCGGGACAGGGCACCGCTACACCTTC. Translating it yields CASRSGTGHRYTF.